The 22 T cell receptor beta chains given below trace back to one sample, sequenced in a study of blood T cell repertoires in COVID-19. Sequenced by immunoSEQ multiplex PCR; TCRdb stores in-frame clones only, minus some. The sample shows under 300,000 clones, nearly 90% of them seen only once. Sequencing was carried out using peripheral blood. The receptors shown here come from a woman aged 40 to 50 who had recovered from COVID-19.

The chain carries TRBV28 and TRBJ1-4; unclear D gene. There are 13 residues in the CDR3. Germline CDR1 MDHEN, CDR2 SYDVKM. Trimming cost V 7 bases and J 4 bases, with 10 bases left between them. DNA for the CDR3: TGTGCCAGCACGGCGGGCGGTAATGAAAAACTGTTTTTT. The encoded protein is CASTAGGNEKLFF.

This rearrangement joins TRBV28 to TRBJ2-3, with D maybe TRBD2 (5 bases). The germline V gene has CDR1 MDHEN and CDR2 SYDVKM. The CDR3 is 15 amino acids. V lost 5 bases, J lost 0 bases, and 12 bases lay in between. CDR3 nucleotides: TGTGCCAGCAGTCCTCGGCGGACTAGCACAGATACGCAGTATTTT. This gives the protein CASSPRRTSTDTQYF.

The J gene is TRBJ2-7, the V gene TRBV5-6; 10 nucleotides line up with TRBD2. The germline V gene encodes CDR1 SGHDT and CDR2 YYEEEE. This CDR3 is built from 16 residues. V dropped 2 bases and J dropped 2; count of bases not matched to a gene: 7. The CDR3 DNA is TGTGCCAGCAGCTTTCAAGCGGGGGGGCTTACCTACGAGCAGTACTTC. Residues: CASSFQAGGLTYEQYF. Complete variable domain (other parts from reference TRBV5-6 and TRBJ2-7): DAGVTQSPTHLIKTRGQQVTLRCSPKSGHDTVSWYQQALGQGPQFIFQYYEEEERQRGNFPDRFSGHQFPNYSSELNVNALLLGDSALYLCASSFQAGGLTYEQYFGPGTRLTVT.

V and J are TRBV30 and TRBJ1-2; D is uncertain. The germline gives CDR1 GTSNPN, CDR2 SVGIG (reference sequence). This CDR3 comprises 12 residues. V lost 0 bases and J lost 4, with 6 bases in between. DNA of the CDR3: TGTGCCTGGAGTGTAGACTTCTATGGCTACACCTTC. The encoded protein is CAWSVDFYGYTF.

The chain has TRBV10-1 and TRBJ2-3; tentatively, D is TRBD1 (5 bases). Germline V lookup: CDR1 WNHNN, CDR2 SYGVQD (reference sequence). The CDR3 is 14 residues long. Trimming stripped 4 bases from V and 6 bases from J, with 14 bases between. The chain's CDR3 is CASSAARAEDTQYF. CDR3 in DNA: TGCGCCAGCAGTGCAGCCAGGGCGGAGGATACGCAGTATTTT.

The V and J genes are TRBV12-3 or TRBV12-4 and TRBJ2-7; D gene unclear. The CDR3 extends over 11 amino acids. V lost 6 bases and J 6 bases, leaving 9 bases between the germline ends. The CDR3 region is CASRFSGEQYF. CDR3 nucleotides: TGTGCCAGCAGGTTCTCCGGCGAGCAGTACTTC.

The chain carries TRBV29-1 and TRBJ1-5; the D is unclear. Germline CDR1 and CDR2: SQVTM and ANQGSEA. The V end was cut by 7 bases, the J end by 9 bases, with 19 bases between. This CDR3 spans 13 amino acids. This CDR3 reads CSGGDTWAGPQHF. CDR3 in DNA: TGCAGCGGGGGTGACACATGGGCTGGGCCCCAGCATTTT.

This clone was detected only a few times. CDR3 bases: TGTGCCAGCAGGACCCCGGGACAGGCCTACGAGCAGTACTTC. This codes for CASRTPGQAYEQYF. V and J are TRBV6-5 and TRBJ2-7, with TRBD1 matching 8 bases. The CDR3 is 14 amino acids. V was clipped by 6 bases and J by 2 bases; unmatched bases: 6. Per germline, CDR1 MNHEY and CDR2 SVGAGI.

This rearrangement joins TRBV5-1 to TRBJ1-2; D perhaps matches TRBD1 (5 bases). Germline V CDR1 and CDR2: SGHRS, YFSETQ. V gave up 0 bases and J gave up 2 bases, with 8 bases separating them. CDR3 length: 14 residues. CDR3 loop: CASSLGRVNYGYTF. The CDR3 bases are TGCGCCAGCAGCTTGGGCAGGGTCAACTATGGCTACACCTTC.

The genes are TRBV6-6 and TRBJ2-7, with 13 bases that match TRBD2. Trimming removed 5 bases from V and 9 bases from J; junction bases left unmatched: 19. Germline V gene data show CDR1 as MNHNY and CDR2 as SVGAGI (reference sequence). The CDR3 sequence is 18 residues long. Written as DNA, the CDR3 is TGTGCCAGCAGTCGTCGGACTAGCGGGAGTCGTATGGCTGTCGGGCAGTACTTC. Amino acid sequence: CASSRRTSGSRMAVGQYF.

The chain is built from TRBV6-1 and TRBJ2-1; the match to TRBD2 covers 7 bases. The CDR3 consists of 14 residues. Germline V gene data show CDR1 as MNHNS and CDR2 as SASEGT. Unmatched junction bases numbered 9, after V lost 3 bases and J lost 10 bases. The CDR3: CASSDLSGLVEQFF. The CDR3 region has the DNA TGTGCCAGCAGTGATCTTAGCGGGTTAGTCGAGCAGTTCTTC.

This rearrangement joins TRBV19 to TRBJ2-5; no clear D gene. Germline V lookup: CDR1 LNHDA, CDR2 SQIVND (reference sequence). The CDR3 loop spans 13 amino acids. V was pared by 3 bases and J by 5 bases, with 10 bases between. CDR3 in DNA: TGTGCCAGTAGTATCTTGGGCATGGAGACCCAGTACTTC. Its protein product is CASSILGMETQYF.

The CDR3 region is CASSFLPGTGDQPQHF. CDR3 coding DNA: TGTGCCAGCAGTTTCCTACCCGGGACAGGGGATCAGCCCCAGCATTTT. The rearrangement joins TRBV6-2 or TRBV6-3 to TRBJ1-5; 10 bases match TRBD1. The CDR3 has 16 residues. J lost 5 bases, V lost 4 bases, and 8 bases had no gene match. CDR1 and CDR2 (germline): MNHEY, SVGEGT.

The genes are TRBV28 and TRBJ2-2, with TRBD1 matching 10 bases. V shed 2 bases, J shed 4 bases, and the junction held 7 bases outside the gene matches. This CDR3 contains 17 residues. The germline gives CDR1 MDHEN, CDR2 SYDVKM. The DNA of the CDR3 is TGTGCCAGCAGTTTAAACGGACAGGGGGTTGTCACCGGGGAGCTGTTTTTT. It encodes CASSLNGQGVVTGELFF.

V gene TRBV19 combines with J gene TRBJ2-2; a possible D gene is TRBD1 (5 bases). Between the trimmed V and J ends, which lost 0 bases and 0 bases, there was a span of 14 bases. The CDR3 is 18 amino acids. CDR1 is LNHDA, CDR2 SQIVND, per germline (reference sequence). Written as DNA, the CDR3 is TGTGCCAGTAGTATAGATTTGCGGACACCAACGAACACCGGGGAGCTGTTTTTT. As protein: CASSIDLRTPTNTGELFF.

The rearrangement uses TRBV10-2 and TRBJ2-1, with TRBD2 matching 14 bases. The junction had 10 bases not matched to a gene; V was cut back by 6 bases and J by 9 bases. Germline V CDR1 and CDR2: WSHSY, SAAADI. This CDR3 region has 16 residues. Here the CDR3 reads CASRGGGTSGSREQFF. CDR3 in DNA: TGCGCCAGCAGGGGGGGAGGGACTAGCGGGAGTCGTGAGCAGTTCTTC.

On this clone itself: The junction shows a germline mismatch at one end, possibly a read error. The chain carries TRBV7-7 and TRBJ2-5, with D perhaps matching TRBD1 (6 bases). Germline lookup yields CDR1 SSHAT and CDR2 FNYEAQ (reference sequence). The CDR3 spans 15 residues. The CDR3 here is CASSLGAQLQETQYF. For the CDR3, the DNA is TGTGCTAGCAGCTTGGGGGCGCAATTACAAGAGACCCAGTACTTC.

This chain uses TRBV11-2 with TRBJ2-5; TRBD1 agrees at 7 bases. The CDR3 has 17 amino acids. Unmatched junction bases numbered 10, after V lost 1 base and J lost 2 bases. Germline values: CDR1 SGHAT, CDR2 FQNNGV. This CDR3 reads CASSLGGLPGGQETQYF. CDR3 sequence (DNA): TGTGCCAGCAGCTTAGGAGGGCTCCCAGGGGGACAAGAGACCCAGTACTTC.

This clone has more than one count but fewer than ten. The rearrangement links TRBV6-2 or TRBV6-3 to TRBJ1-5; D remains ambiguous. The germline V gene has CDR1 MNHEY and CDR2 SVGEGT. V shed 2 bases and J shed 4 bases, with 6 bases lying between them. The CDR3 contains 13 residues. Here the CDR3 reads CASSYGNNQPQHF. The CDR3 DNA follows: TGTGCCAGCAGTTACGGCAATAATCAGCCCCAGCATTTT.

Here the CDR3 reads CASSGVGTGDGYTF. Written as DNA, the CDR3 is TGTGCCAGCAGTGGGGTTGGGACAGGGGACGGCTACACCTTC. The J gene is TRBJ1-2, the V gene TRBV2, with TRBD1 identical over 10 bases. J lost 8 bases, V lost 4 bases, and 7 bases had no gene match. Germline V gene data show CDR1 as SNHLY and CDR2 as FYNNEI. The CDR3 is made up of 14 amino acids.

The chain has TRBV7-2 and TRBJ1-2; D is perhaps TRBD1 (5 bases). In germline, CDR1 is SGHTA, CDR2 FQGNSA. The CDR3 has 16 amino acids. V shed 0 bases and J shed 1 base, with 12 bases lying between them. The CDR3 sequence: CASSLAGMGGNYGYTF. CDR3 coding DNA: TGTGCCAGCAGCTTAGCAGGAATGGGGGGTAACTATGGCTACACCTTC.

CDR3 amino acids: CASSPTTGEGYTF. CDR3 bases: TGTGCCAGCAGCCCGACGACCGGGGAAGGCTACACCTTC. The chain uses TRBV7-9 and TRBJ1-2; D is unclear. The CDR3 has 13 residues. The germline gives CDR1 SEHNR, CDR2 FQNEAQ (reference sequence). The V end lost 5 bases, the J end lost 8 bases, and 15 bases lay between the germline ends.